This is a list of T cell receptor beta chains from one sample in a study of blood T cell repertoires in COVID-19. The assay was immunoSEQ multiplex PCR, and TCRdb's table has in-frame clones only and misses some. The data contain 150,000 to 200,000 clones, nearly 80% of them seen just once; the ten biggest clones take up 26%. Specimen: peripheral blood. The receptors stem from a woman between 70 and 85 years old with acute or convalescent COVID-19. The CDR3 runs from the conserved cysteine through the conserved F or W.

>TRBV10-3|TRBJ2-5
CAISSGLASSQYF
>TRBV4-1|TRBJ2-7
CASSQGVRRSGQYF
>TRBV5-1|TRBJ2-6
CASSMGLAGAGANVLTF
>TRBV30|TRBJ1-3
CAWSTVLSGNTIYF
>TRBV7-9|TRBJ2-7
CASSLPTGAYEQYF
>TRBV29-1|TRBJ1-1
CSVVLRSTEAFF
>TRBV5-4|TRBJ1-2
CASSTDRAALDGYTF
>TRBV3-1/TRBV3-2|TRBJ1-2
CASSPSMGAYGYTF
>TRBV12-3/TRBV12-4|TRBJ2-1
CASRMTDYNEQFF
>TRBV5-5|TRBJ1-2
CASSLSYGGVRGYTF
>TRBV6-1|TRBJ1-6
CASSELPIGSGPPLHF
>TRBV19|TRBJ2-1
CASSMGLARQQYNEQFF